Below, one T cell receptor beta chain is given with its context. Its antigen is as yet unknown. The data were obtained in a study of beta chain features in type 1 diabetes. Across the whole study: Similarity in age, gender and cell yields was seen between patients and healthy donors. Summed over all samples, the examined sorted cells came to about 110 million. Overall study results and limits: PCR might favor shorter templates, but any such skew would affect patients and controls equally. Type 1 diabetes patients showed a moderate but significant shortening of TCRB CDR3s in all four CD4+ subsets. The question of HLA type influencing TCRB rearrangement was one that remained unresolved here.

J lost 7 bases, V lost 6 bases, and 11 bases had no gene match. Germline values: CDR1 SGHAT, CDR2 FQNNGV. This CDR3 comprises 15 residues. Every bit of the isolated RNA underwent reverse transcription, so sequencing read expressed TCRB transcripts. Repertoires were generated with immunoSEQ multiplex PCR, while TCRdb's copy carries only in-frame clones and drops some. The repertoire includes a few hundred thousand clones, around 24% of them detected once, and 0.012% sits in the top ten. The V and J genes are TRBV11-2 and TRBJ2-3, with TRBD2 matching over 9 bases. Sample: naive CD4+ T cells from blood. The sequence came from a woman under 40 with type 1 diabetes. DNA of the CDR3: TGTGCCAGCAGAAAACCGGGACTAGCCCCAAATACGCAGTATTTT. Its translation is CASRKPGLAPNTQYF. The complete variable domain, with remaining parts taken from reference TRBV11-2 and TRBJ2-3, reads EAGVAQSPRYKIIEKRQSVAFWCNPISGHATLYWYQQILGQGPKLLIQFQNNGVVDDSQLPKDRFSAERLKGVDSTLKIQPAKLEDSAVYLCASRKPGLAPNTQYFGPGTRLTVL.